These 31 T cell receptor beta chains share one sample of origin, sequenced in a study of cytomegalovirus exposure and HLA in healthy donors. The PCR used 60 Vbeta and 13 Jbeta primers. Libraries were prepared by immunoSEQ multiplex PCR; TCRdb keeps only in-frame clonotypes and omits some of them. The sample consists of over 150,000 clones, more than 60% of them appearing once. The sample taken for sequencing was PBMCs. Receptors were obtained from a woman aged 40-49 years in good health and CMV-seronegative.

The chain couples TRBV18 to TRBJ1-1; 8 nucleotides align to TRBD1. Trimming took 2 bases from V and 5 from J; bases not matched to a gene: 10. From germline, CDR1 is KGHSH and CDR2 LQKENI. The CDR3 is made up of 16 amino acids. CDR3 in amino acids: CASSPSTDRVGTEAFF. In DNA, the CDR3 is TGTGCCAGCTCACCATCAACGGACAGGGTTGGTACTGAAGCTTTCTTT.

This chain joins TRBV6-1 and TRBJ1-3; D might be TRBD1 (5 bases). V was clipped by 4 bases and J by 1 base, with 11 bases between them. CDR1 and CDR2 from the germline V gene are MNHNS and SASEGT. The CDR3 is made up of 15 amino acids. The CDR3 DNA is TGTGCCAGCAGTGCTTATCAGGGATCTGGAAACACCATATATTTT. It translates to CASSAYQGSGNTIYF.

J is TRBJ1-1 and V is TRBV4-1, with D tentatively TRBD1 (5 bases). V was cut by 1 base and J by 4 bases, with 10 bases left in between. This CDR3 has 14 amino acids. Germline CDR1 is MGHRA and CDR2 is YSYEKL. The CDR3: CASSQAPQGTEAFF. The CDR3 DNA is TGCGCCAGCAGCCAAGCTCCGCAGGGCACTGAAGCTTTCTTT.

This rearrangement joins TRBV27 to TRBJ2-1; TRBD2 matches 9 bases. V lost 5 bases to trimming and J lost 5 bases; unmatched junction nucleotides: 7. Germline V gene sequence: CDR1 MNHEY, CDR2 SMNVEV (reference sequence). The CDR3 spans 15 residues. The CDR3: CASSRSGRNHNEQFF. CDR3 DNA: TGTGCCAGCAGTCGTAGCGGGAGAAATCACAATGAGCAGTTCTTC.

The chain combines TRBV7-2 with TRBJ1-3; 11 bases line up with TRBD1. After removal of 8 bases from V and 0 bases from J, the junction contained 3 bases not matched to a gene. The germline V gene encodes CDR1 SGHTA and CDR2 FQGNSA. The CDR3 runs to 15 residues. Written as DNA, the CDR3 is TGTGCCAGCCGGGACAGGGGGTTCTCTGGAAACACCATATATTTT. The encoded protein is CASRDRGFSGNTIYF.

The chain carries TRBV2 and TRBJ1-2; TRBD1 is a possible D gene (6 bases). Germline lookup yields CDR1 SNHLY and CDR2 FYNNEI. This CDR3 comprises 13 residues. Trimming shortened V by 7 bases and J by 5 bases, and 14 bases separated the two germline ends. Here the CDR3 DNA reads TGTGCCAGCACCCGAGACAGGTTGTATGGCTACACCTTC. Translation: CASTRDRLYGYTF.

The chain employs TRBV2 and TRBJ1-4; D remains unclear. Germline V gene sequence: CDR1 SNHLY, CDR2 FYNNEI. Between the trimmed V and J ends, which lost 6 bases and 8 bases, there was a span of 19 bases. This CDR3 contains 15 residues. CDR3 in amino acids: CASSLPAARSEKLFF. The CDR3 region has the DNA TGTGCCAGCAGCTTACCAGCGGCCCGCTCAGAAAAACTGTTTTTT.

The genes are TRBV19 and TRBJ1-1; 11 nucleotides agree with TRBD1. CDR1 is LNHDA and CDR2 is SQIVND in the germline V gene (reference sequence). The trim removed 4 bases at V and 7 bases at J, leaving 17 bases unmatched. The CDR3 has 18 amino acids. The CDR3 nucleotides read TGTGCCAGTAGTAGACCCCGGGACAGGGGGTCCCGTTCAGATGAAGCTTTCTTT. This encodes CASSRPRDRGSRSDEAFF.

The count of this clone is one. This chain connects TRBV5-6 to TRBJ2-3; 11 nucleotides align to TRBD2. Germline trimming cut 1 base from V and 0 bases from J; bases unmatched to any gene: 1. The CDR3 spans 16 residues. Germline-derived CDR1 and CDR2 are SGHDT and YYEEEE. As DNA, the CDR3 is TGTGCCAGCAGCTTGCGGACTAGCGGGAGCACAGATACGCAGTATTTT. It yields the protein CASSLRTSGSTDTQYF. Full variable domain (missing parts from reference TRBV5-6 and TRBJ2-3): DAGVTQSPTHLIKTRGQQVTLRCSPKSGHDTVSWYQQALGQGPQFIFQYYEEEERQRGNFPDRFSGHQFPNYSSELNVNALLLGDSALYLCASSLRTSGSTDTQYFGPGTRLTVL.

This sequence joins TRBV29-1 and TRBJ1-1, with 9 bases matching TRBD1. The CDR3 extends over 13 amino acids. V shed 5 bases, J shed 4 bases, and the junction held 5 bases outside the gene matches. Per germline, CDR1 SQVTM and CDR2 ANQGSEA. CDR3 region: CSVRTGVATEAFF. Written as DNA, the CDR3 is TGCAGCGTTAGGACAGGGGTGGCCACTGAAGCTTTCTTT.

This clone came up once. The rearrangement uses TRBV5-8 and TRBJ2-1, with D possibly TRBD1 on 5 matching bases. The CDR3 covers 14 residues. Germline lookup yields CDR1 SGHTS and CDR2 YDEGEE. V lost 4 bases, J lost 6 bases, and 14 bases lay in between. CDR3 sequence: CASSPLQGLNEQFF. In nucleotides, the CDR3 is TGTGCCAGCAGCCCCCTCCAGGGTCTCAATGAGCAGTTCTTC.

The table lists this clone with a few counts. This chain links TRBV5-6 with TRBJ1-1, with 8 bases matching TRBD1. The CDR3 is 15 amino acids. The junction had 3 bases not matched to a gene; V was cut back by 1 base and J by 1 base. Germline CDR1 SGHDT, CDR2 YYEEEE. The CDR3 loop reads CASSLSGQANTEAFF. The CDR3 coding sequence is TGTGCCAGCAGCTTGTCGGGACAGGCGAACACTGAAGCTTTCTTT.

This clone was counted a single time. This sequence joins TRBV6-1 and TRBJ1-5, with TRBD1 matching 10 bases. The CDR3 is made up of 15 amino acids. V shed 0 bases and J 5 bases; nucleotides not matched to a gene: 1. Per germline, CDR1 MNHNS and CDR2 SASEGT. In DNA form, the CDR3 reads TGTGCCAGCAGTGAAGCGGGGACAGGGGATCAGCCCCAGCATTTT. It is translated as CASSEAGTGDQPQHF.

The rearrangement links TRBV5-1 to TRBJ1-2, with 8 nucleotides matching TRBD1. V lost 4 bases, J lost 2 bases, and 7 bases stayed unmatched. Germline V gives CDR1 SGHRS, CDR2 YFSETQ. The CDR3 extends over 15 amino acids. Written as DNA, the CDR3 is TGCGCCAGCAGCATCCGGACAGGGTGGAACTATGGCTACACCTTC. This codes for CASSIRTGWNYGYTF.

The chain recombines TRBV30 with TRBJ2-1; 9 bases are a match to TRBD2. The J segment lost 4 bases and the V segment lost 3 bases, leaving 13 bases of the junction unmatched. CDR3 size: 17 residues. Germline V gene data show CDR1 as GTSNPN and CDR2 as SVGIG (reference sequence). CDR3 residues: CAWRNPLQREEYNEQFF. The DNA of the CDR3 is TGTGCCTGGAGGAACCCTTTACAGCGGGAGGAATACAATGAGCAGTTCTTC.

This clone was seen only once. The chain carries TRBV5-4 and TRBJ2-2; 7 bases map to TRBD1. J gave up 0 bases and V 3 bases, and 5 bases lay outside the gene matches. CDR1 and CDR2 (germline): SGHNT, YYREEE (reference sequence). CDR3 size: 16 residues. DNA of the CDR3: TGTGCCAGCAGCTCGGGACAGCCGTCGAACACCGGGGAGCTGTTTTTT. It codes for CASSSGQPSNTGELFF.

The chain couples TRBV4-1 to TRBJ1-2, with 11 bases lining up with TRBD1. The CDR3 is made up of 16 amino acids. The germline V gene has CDR1 MGHRA and CDR2 YSYEKL. Trimming removed 0 bases from V and 9 bases from J; junction bases left unmatched: 9. CDR3 in amino acids: CASSQDRGTGGPRYTF. CDR3 sequence (DNA): TGCGCCAGCAGCCAAGATCGGGGGACAGGGGGGCCGCGCTACACCTTC.

The chain is built from TRBV28 and TRBJ1-2, with 12 bases matching TRBD1. The CDR3 is 16 residues long. From germline, CDR1 is MDHEN and CDR2 SYDVKM. V was clipped by 2 bases and J by 6 bases; unmatched bases: 7. CDR3 sequence reads: CASSLAGTGGVNGYTF. DNA of the CDR3: TGTGCCAGCAGTTTAGCGGGGACAGGGGGCGTCAATGGCTACACCTTC.

The J gene is TRBJ2-1, the V gene TRBV4-2; possible D gene TRBD2, 5 bases. V lost 2 bases, J lost 12 bases, and 17 bases lay in between. The CDR3 length is 14 residues. Germline CDR1 is LGHNA and CDR2 is YNFKEQ. This chain's CDR3 is CASSQLQAAGGQFF. The CDR3 DNA sequence: TGTGCCAGCAGCCAACTCCAGGCCGCGGGCGGGCAGTTCTTC.

The CDR3 sequence is CASSPLTGGWGEAFF. The CDR3 bases are TGTGCCAGCAGCCCCCTGACAGGGGGATGGGGTGAAGCTTTCTTT. The chain is built from TRBV11-3 and TRBJ1-1, with 9 bases that match TRBD1. In germline, CDR1 is SGHNT, CDR2 YENEEA. The CDR3 is 15 amino acids. V shed 5 bases and J 7 bases; nucleotides not matched to a gene: 11.

J is TRBJ2-1 and V is TRBV11-2; D not resolved. This CDR3 has 12 amino acids. V was shortened by 3 bases and J by 7 bases, with 7 bases between the two germline ends. Germline V gene sequence: CDR1 SGHAT, CDR2 FQNNGV. The CDR3 sequence: CASSFGDNEQFF. DNA of the CDR3: TGTGCCAGCAGCTTCGGAGATAATGAGCAGTTCTTC. The full variable domain, in which reference TRBV11-2 and TRBJ2-1 provide the parts outside the CDR3, is EAGVAQSPRYKIIEKRQSVAFWCNPISGHATLYWYQQILGQGPKLLIQFQNNGVVDDSQLPKDRFSAERLKGVDSTLKIQPAKLEDSAVYLCASSFGDNEQFFGPGTRLTVL.

The genes are TRBV5-6 and TRBJ1-1; no reliable D call. V was pared by 4 bases and J by 6 bases, with 16 bases between. Germline values: CDR1 SGHDT, CDR2 YYEEEE. The CDR3 totals 14 residues. CDR3 sequence: CASSQAGSLAEAFF. Written as DNA, the CDR3 is TGTGCCAGCAGCCAGGCAGGATCGTTGGCTGAAGCTTTCTTT.

This chain links TRBV28 with TRBJ1-5; unclear D gene. The V and J ends lost 3 bases and 0 bases respectively, with 9 bases between them. CDR3 size: 15 residues. Germline V gives CDR1 MDHEN, CDR2 SYDVKM. The chain's CDR3 is CASSLRAYSNQPQHF. CDR3 in DNA: TGTGCCAGCAGTTTGAGGGCTTATAGCAATCAGCCCCAGCATTTT.

The CDR3 DNA is TGTGCCAGCAGCGGCCGTACGGGAGGGATCGAGCAGTACTTC. It yields the protein CASSGRTGGIEQYF. This sequence joins TRBV7-9 and TRBJ2-7; TRBD2 matches at 8 bases. Germline lookup yields CDR1 SEHNR and CDR2 FQNEAQ (reference sequence). V lost 5 bases to trimming and J lost 6 bases; unmatched junction nucleotides: 9. The CDR3 runs 14 residues.

This chain joins TRBV29-1 and TRBJ2-1; D is unresolved. Trimming pared 7 bases from V and 3 bases from J, leaving 7 bases between. Germline V gene lookup returns CDR1 SQVTM and CDR2 ANQGSEA. The CDR3 spans 11 residues. The DNA for the CDR3 is TGCAGCGCCTACGACTACAATGAGCAGTTCTTC. It specifies CSAYDYNEQFF.

This sequence joins TRBV4-2 and TRBJ2-7, with D possibly matching TRBD2 (6 bases). Trimming stripped 1 base from V and 3 bases from J, with 19 bases between. CDR3 length equals 17 residues. Germline values: CDR1 LGHNA, CDR2 YNFKEQ. The CDR3 DNA follows: TGTGCCAGCAGCCAAGTAGGGGCCCCCGGGGGAAACTACGAGCAGTACTTC. Amino acids: CASSQVGAPGGNYEQYF.

The CDR3 bases are TGTGCCAGCAGCAAAACTTTGACTGAAGCTTTCTTT. This gives the protein CASSKTLTEAFF. The chain couples TRBV5-5 to TRBJ1-1; D is ambiguous. Trimming took off 4 bases at V and 5 bases at J, with 9 bases between the two ends. CDR1 SGHKS and CDR2 YYEKEE come from the germline V gene (reference sequence). The CDR3 contains 12 residues.

The J gene is TRBJ2-7, the V gene TRBV6-1; a weak D match, TRBD1 (5 bases). The CDR3 covers 14 residues. CDR1 is MNHNS, CDR2 SASEGT, per germline. Between the trimmed V and J ends, which lost 2 bases and 3 bases, there was a span of 11 bases. This chain's CDR3 is CASSEQGRSYEQYF. In DNA, the CDR3 is TGTGCCAGCAGTGAACAGGGCAGGAGCTACGAGCAGTACTTC.

This clone has a single count. The V and J genes are TRBV6-5 and TRBJ2-5, with 8 bases matching TRBD2. Trimming at V came to 7 bases and at J to 7 bases, leaving 11 bases not matched to a gene. There are 14 residues in the CDR3. Germline CDR1 MNHEY, CDR2 SVGAGI. The CDR3 DNA reads as TGTGCCAGCAACTTTAGCGGGACCCAGGGGACCCAGTACTTC. Translation gives CASNFSGTQGTQYF.

The CDR3 reads CASSEQGQGIGYTF. CDR3 bases: TGTGCCAGCAGTGAGCAGGGCCAAGGTATTGGCTACACCTTC. The genes are TRBV2 and TRBJ1-2, with D maybe TRBD1 (5 bases). V lost 3 bases and J 7 bases, leaving 15 bases between the germline ends. Germline lookup yields CDR1 SNHLY and CDR2 FYNNEI. The CDR3 sequence is 14 residues long.

This chain links TRBV10-3 with TRBJ1-2; 7 bases fit TRBD1. CDR3 length: 14 residues. V trimming: 4 bases; J trimming: 7 bases; junction bases outside the gene matches: 9. Germline V lookup: CDR1 ENHRY, CDR2 SYGVKD. CDR3 in DNA: TGTGCCATCAGTGGGTTGGGGACAGCGGCTGGCTACACCTTC. It specifies CAISGLGTAAGYTF.